The clone carrying this TCR beta chain was counted between two and nine times. The antigen remains unidentified. Donors uniformly comprised healthy Caucasians. The sample is drawn from a study of identical twins. Per the germline V gene, CDR1 is DFQATT and CDR2 is SNEGSKA (reference sequence). Trimming cost V 2 bases and J 1 base, with 13 bases left between them. CDR3 size: 15 residues. Overall study findings and caveats: In cord blood, abundant beta clonotypes had fewer insertions; memory showed no trend. Modelling underestimated the level of out-of-frame TCR alpha sharing observed in monozygotic twins.

Each cDNA held unique molecular identifiers, and template switching gave it a universal primer site. In TCRdb, the 5' RACE reads were re-called with MiXCR into one record per CDR3 protein. The sample holds around 530,000 distinct CDR3 sequences, 13% to 15% seen once. This sample also belongs to another study, concerning yellow fever vaccine responses in identical twins.

The chain is built from TRBV20-1 and TRBJ2-3; D is possibly TRBD2 (6 bases). The sequencing sample was made of CD4+ T cells sorted from blood. This TCR was recovered from a woman between 18 and 29 years old in good health. The CDR3: CSARKPGTGTDTQYF. Written as DNA, the CDR3 is TGCAGTGCTAGAAAGCCCGGGACTGGCACAGATACGCAGTATTTT.